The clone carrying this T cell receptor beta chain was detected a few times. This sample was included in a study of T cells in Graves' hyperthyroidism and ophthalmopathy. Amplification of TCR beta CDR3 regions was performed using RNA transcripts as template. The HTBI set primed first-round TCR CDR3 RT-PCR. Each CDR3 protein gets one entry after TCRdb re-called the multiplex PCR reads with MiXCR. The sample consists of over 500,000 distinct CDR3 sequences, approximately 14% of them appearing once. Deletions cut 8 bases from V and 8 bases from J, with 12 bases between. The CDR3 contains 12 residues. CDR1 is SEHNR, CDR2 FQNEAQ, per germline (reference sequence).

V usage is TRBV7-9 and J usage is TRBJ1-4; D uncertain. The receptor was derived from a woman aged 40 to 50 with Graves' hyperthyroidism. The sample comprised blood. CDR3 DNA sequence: TGTGCCAGCTTAGAGGCGGACGAAAAACTGTTTTTT. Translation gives CASLEADEKLFF.